The present T cell receptor beta chain was sequenced within a study of blood T cells in healthy people across ages. PCR was performed a second time for roughly 6 to 12 cycles using a sample-barcoded 5' primer and a J-beta primer mix. TCRdb independently ran MiXCR on the 5' RACE reads; one entry per CDR3 protein. The table records approximately 800,000 distinct CDR3 sequences, about 25% of them present only once. This CDR3 has 12 amino acids. Per germline, CDR1 SQVTM and CDR2 ANQGSEA. The germline V and J ends were trimmed by 7 bases and 5 bases, with 14 bases remaining between them. The same data also contributed to another study, on T cells of mothers and their children. From that paper: The cDNA synthesis received all extracted RNA, at around 1.5 ug per 15 ul.

The V and J genes are TRBV29-1 and TRBJ2-5; possible D gene TRBD1, 5 bases. The origin of this receptor is a boy between 10 and 17 years old in good health. Sequencing input: blood. The CDR3 DNA follows: TGCAGCGCGGCAGGGTTAGGGGAGACCCAGTACTTC. This codes for CSAAGLGETQYF.